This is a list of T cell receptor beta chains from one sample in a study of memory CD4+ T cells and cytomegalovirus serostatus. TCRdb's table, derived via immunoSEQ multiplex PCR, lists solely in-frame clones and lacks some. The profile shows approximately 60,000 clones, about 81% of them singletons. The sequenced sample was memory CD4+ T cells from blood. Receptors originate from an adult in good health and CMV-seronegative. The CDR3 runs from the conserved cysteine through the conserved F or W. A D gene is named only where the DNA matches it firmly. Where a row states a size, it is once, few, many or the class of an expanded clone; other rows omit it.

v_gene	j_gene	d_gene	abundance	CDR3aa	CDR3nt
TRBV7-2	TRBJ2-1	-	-	CASSPPPGSGGWHEQFF	TGTGCCAGCAGCCCCCCACCAGGGAGTGGGGGGTGGCATGAGCAGTTCTTC
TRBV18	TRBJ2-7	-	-	CASSPSQGTEQYF	TGTGCCAGCTCACCATCGCAAGGAACCGAGCAGTACTTC
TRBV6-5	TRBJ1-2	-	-	CASSPQIMRAHGYTF	TGTGCCAGCTCGCCCCAGATCATGAGGGCTCATGGCTACACCTTC
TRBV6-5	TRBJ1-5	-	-	CASSLSGNQPQHF	TGTGCCAGCAGTTTGAGTGGCAATCAGCCCCAGCATTTT
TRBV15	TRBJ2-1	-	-	CATSRELGVYNEQFF	TGTGCCACCAGCAGAGAGTTGGGCGTTTACAATGAGCAGTTCTTC
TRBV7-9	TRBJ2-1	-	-	CASSFMNEQFF	TGTGCCAGCAGCTTCATGAATGAGCAGTTCTTC
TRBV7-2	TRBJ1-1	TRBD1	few	CASSFGTGGRRAEAFF	TGTGCCAGCAGCTTTGGGACAGGGGGCCGCCGCGCTGAAGCTTTCTTT
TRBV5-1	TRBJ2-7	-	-	CASSLAVRGLDYEQYF	TGCGCCAGCAGCTTGGCCGTCAGGGGCCTCGACTACGAGCAGTACTTC
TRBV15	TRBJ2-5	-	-	CATSRTSWDPQETQYF	TGTGCCACCAGCCGGACGTCGTGGGACCCCCAAGAGACCCAGTACTTC
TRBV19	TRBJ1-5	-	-	CASSIVQMGNQPQHF	TGTGCCAGTAGTATAGTTCAAATGGGCAATCAGCCCCAGCATTTT
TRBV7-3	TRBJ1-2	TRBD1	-	CASSLRTGDVRGYTF	TGTGCCAGCAGCTTACGGACAGGGGATGTTCGAGGCTACACCTTC
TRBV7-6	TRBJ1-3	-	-	CASSLEAARSGNTIYF	TGTGCCAGCAGCTTAGAGGCGGCGCGATCAGGAAACACCATATATTTT
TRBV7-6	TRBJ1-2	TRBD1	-	CASSLAPGQAYGYTF	TGTGCCAGCAGCTTAGCGCCGGGACAGGCCTATGGCTACACCTTC
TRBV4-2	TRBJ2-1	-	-	CASSTMGYEQFF	TGTGCCAGCAGCACAATGGGTTATGAGCAGTTCTTC
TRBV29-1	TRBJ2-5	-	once	CSVHTSLETQYF	TGCAGCGTTCATACCTCATTAGAGACCCAGTACTTC
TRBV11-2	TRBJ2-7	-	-	CASSSVGTQQYF	TGTGCCAGCAGCTCGGTGGGCACACAGCAGTACTTC
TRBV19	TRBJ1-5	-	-	CASSIRSANQPQHF	TGTGCCAGTAGTATTAGGTCAGCAAATCAGCCCCAGCATTTT
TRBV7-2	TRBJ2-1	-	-	CASSLERASYNEQFF	TGTGCCAGCAGCCTTGAGCGGGCCTCCTACAATGAGCAGTTCTTC
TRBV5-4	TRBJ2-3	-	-	CASSFEGTDTQYF	TGTGCCAGCAGCTTTGAAGGCACAGATACGCAGTATTTT
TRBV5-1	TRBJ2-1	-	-	CASSQGSSNEQFF	TGCGCCAGCAGCCAGGGAAGTTCGAATGAGCAGTTCTTC